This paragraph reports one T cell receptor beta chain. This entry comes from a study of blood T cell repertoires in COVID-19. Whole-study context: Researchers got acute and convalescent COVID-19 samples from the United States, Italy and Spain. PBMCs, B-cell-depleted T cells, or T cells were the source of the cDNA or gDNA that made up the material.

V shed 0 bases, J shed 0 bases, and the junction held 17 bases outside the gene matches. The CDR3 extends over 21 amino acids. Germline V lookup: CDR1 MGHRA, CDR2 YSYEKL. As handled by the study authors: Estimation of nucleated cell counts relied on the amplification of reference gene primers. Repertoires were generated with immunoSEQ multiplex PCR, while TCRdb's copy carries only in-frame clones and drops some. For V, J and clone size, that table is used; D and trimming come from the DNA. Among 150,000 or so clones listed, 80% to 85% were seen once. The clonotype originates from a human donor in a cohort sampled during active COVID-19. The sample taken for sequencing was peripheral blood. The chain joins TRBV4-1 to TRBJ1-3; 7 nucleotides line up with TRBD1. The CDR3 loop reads CASSQDVLHSYRGNSGNTIYF. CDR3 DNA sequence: TGCGCCAGCAGCCAAGACGTGCTCCACAGTTACAGGGGCAACTCTGGAAACACCATATATTTT.